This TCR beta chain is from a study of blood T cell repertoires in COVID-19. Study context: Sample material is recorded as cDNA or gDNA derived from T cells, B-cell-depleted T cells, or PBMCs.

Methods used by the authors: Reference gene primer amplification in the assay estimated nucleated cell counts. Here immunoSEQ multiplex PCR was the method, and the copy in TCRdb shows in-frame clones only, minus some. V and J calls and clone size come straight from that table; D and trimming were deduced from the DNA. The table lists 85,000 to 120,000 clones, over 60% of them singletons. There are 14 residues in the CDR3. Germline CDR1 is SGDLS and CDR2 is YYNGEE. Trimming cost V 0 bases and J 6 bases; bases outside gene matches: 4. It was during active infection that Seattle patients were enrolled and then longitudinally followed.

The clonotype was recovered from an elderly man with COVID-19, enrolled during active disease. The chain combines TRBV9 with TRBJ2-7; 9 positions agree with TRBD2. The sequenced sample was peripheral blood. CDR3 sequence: CASSVAGLAPEQYF. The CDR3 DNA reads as TGTGCCAGCAGCGTAGCTGGACTAGCGCCCGAGCAGTACTTC.